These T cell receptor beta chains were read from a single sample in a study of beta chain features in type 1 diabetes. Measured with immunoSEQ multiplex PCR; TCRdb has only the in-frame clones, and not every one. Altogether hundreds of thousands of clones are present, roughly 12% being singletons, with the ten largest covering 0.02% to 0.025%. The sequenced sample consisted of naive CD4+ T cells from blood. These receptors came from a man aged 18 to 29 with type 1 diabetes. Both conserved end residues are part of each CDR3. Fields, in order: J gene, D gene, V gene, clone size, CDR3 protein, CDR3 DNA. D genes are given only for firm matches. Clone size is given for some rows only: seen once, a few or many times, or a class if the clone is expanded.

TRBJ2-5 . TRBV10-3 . CAISEPEETQYF TGTGCCATCAGTGAGCCCGAAGAGACCCAGTACTTC
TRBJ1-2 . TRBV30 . CAWSAGTPGGYTF TGTGCCTGGAGTGCCGGGACCCCCGGCGGCTACACCTTC
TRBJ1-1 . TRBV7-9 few CASSSGRELKTEAFF TGTGCCAGCAGCTCTGGACGGGAATTGAAGACTGAAGCTTTCTTT
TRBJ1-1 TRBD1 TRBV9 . CASSVLGTANTEAFF TGTGCCAGCAGCGTTTTAGGGACAGCGAACACTGAAGCTTTCTTT
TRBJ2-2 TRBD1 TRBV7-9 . CASSRQGANTGELFF TGTGCCAGCAGCCGACAGGGGGCGAACACCGGGGAGCTGTTTTTT
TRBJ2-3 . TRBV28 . CASSLQQGVGFGADTQYF TGTGCCAGCAGTTTACAACAGGGTGTCGGGTTCGGCGCAGATACGCAGTATTTT
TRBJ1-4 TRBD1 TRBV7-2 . CASSPRTGDEKLFF TGTGCCAGCAGCCCCCGGACAGGAGATGAAAAACTGTTTTTT
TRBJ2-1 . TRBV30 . CAWSADSDLRQFF TGTGCCTGGAGTGCTGACAGCGACTTGCGTCAGTTCTTC
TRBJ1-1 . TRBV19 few CASSIDRSTEAFF TGTGCCAGTAGTATAGATAGGAGCACTGAAGCTTTCTTT
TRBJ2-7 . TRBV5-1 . CASSLAGPAEEQYF TGCGCCAGCAGCTTGGCCGGACCGGCCGAGGAGCAGTACTTC
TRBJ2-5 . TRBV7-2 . CASSQGSLQGSGETQYF TGTGCCAGCAGCCAAGGCTCATTGCAGGGATCAGGAGAGACCCAGTACTTC
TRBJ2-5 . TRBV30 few CAWSVRGPSLETQYF TGTGCCTGGAGTGTACGGGGGCCCTCGTTAGAGACCCAGTACTTC
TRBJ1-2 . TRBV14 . CASSQGRQGSYGYTF TGTGCCAGCAGCCAAGGGCGGCAGGGGAGCTATGGCTACACCTTC
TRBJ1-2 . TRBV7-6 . CASSPNEVGYGYTF TGTGCCAGCAGCCCTAATGAGGTCGGCTATGGCTACACCTTC
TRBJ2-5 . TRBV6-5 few CASSYGGTQYF TGTGCCAGCAGTTACGGAGGAACCCAGTACTTC
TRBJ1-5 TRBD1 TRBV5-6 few CASSQGVLEGPQHF TGTGCCAGCAGCCAGGGGGTTCTCGAGGGACCCCAGCATTTT
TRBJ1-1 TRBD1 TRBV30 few CAWRETGLNTEAFF TGTGCCTGGAGGGAGACAGGGCTGAACACTGAAGCTTTCTTT
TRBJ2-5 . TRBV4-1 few CASSREMTQETQYF TGCGCCAGCAGCCGGGAGATGACCCAAGAGACCCAGTACTTC